This T cell receptor (beta chain) emerged from a study of T cell repertoires in cytomegalovirus infection. Study overall: Evidence of both CMV infection and a matching HLA type came from public TCR beta signatures.

Germline V lookup: CDR1 SGHTA, CDR2 FQGNSA. The CDR3 is made up of 15 amino acids. With 2 bases removed from V and 5 bases from J, the gap between germline ends came to 12 bases. This clonotype came up many times. Antigen specificity is unknown. TCRdb ran MiXCR on the reads and lists one entry per CDR3 protein. The sample holds around 530,000 distinct CDR3 sequences, 26% seen once. General observations from the study: HLA-C-restricted CMV clonotypes gave the most frequent clonotype in two of eight donors.

J is TRBJ1-4 and V is TRBV7-2; the D is unclear. This TCR came from a human donor in good health (CMV status not recorded). Some clones in this sample may be carry-over from other donors' samples. Sequencing used PBMCs. The CDR3, as DNA: TGTGCCAGCAGCTTACGGTTCGTGGTGAATGAAAAACTGTTTTTT. Translating gives CASSLRFVVNEKLFF.